The clone carrying this T cell receptor beta chain came up many times. Antigen specificity is unknown. These data come from a study of regulatory T cells in long-lasting Graves disease. Findings and caveats of the study: TCR diversity was lower in persistent than newly diagnosed Graves' disease. Among samples with persistent disease, TRBV28, TRBJ1-2 and TRBJ2-5 were favored.

TCR beta libraries were built with iRepertoire HTBI primers and Arm-PCR of CDR3 regions. TCRdb reprocessed the multiplex PCR reads with MiXCR, giving one entry per CDR3 protein. The sample has 680,000 or so distinct CDR3 sequences; roughly 15% are singletons. Time point in this sample: newly diagnosed GD, antithyroid drugs for less than 3 months. The authors made the TCR library using RNA they extracted from PBMCs. Trimming removed 5 bases from V and 7 bases from J, with 21 bases in between. The CDR3 sequence is 15 residues long. Germline assignment: CDR1 MDHEN and CDR2 SYDVKM. The data were also submitted as part of a second study, on T cells in Graves' hyperthyroidism and ophthalmopathy. That report notes: The TCR CDR3 first-round RT-PCR relied on the HTBI primer set.

The source of this sequence is a woman aged 30 to 39 with Graves disease. The chain couples TRBV28 to TRBJ2-7, with D uncertain. The starting material was peripheral blood mononuclear cells (PBMCs), obtained at new diagnosis, from a patient treated with antithyroid drugs. The CDR3 here is CASSLPLQRVREQYF. CDR3 coding DNA: TGTGCCAGCAGTCTTCCTCTTCAAAGGGTCAGAGAGCAGTACTTC. Filled out from reference TRBV28 and TRBJ2-7, the complete variable domain reads DVKVTQSSRYLVKRTGEKVFLECVQDMDHENMFWYRQDPGLGLRLIYFSYDVKMKEKGDIPEGYSVSREKKERFSLILESASTNQTSMYLCASSLPLQRVREQYFGPGTRLTVT.